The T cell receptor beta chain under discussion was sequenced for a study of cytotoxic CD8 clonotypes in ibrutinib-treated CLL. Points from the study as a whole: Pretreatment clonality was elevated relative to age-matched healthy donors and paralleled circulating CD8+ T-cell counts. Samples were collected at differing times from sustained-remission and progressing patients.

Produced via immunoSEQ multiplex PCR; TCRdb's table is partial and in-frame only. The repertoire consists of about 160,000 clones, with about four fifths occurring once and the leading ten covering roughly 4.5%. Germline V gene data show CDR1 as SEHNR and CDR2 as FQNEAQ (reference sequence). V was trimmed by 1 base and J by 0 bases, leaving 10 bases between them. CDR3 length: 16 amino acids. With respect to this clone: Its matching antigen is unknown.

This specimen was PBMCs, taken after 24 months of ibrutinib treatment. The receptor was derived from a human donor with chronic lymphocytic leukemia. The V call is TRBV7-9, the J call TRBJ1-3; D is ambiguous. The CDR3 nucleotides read TGTGCCAGCAGCTTAGAGGCCGACCACTCTGGAAACACCATATATTTT. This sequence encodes CASSLEADHSGNTIYF.